This T cell receptor (beta chain) was sequenced during a study of CD8 T cells in Susac syndrome. This clonotype has a single count. Its antigen is not identified. Notes on the study in general: As acknowledged by the study, its TCR sequencing and HLA analysis included a relatively small number of individuals.

Sequencing targeted TCR beta in T cells from blood (CD8+ and CD4+). TEMRA cells were FACS-enriched, with CD8+ and CD4+ T cells isolated negatively. With random hexamers, reverse transcription was performed on about 0.5 to 1 ug of RNA. The amplification used immunoSEQ multiplex PCR on TCR beta CDR3; it spanned 54 Vbeta and 13 Jbeta. One entry per CDR3 protein results from TCRdb running MiXCR on the immunoSEQ multiplex PCR reads. The repertoire includes under 200,000 distinct CDR3 sequences, about 95% of them detected once, and 0.08% to 0.11% sits in the top ten. The specimen was CD4+ T cells from PBMCs. The receptor was derived from a human donor in good health.

The CDR3 coding sequence is TGTGCCAGCAGTTTATCCCAGGGGGCCCAGTACTTC. Translated: CASSLSQGAQYF. The V gene is TRBV27, the J gene TRBJ2-5, with 7 bases aligning to TRBD1. The junction had 1 base not matched to a gene; V was cut back by 0 bases and J by 9 bases. Germline CDR1 and CDR2: MNHEY and SMNVEV (reference sequence). The CDR3 is made up of 12 amino acids.